The 19 T cell receptor beta chains below were found in one sample sequenced in a study of OX40 agonist ivuxolimab in advanced cancers. Measured with immunoSEQ multiplex PCR; TCRdb has only the in-frame clones, and not every one. The sample has over 85,000 clones; under 90% are singletons. The input for sequencing was CD4+ or CD8+ T cells sorted from blood, taken in a trial of the OX40 agonist ivuxolimab. The receptors derive from an adult with an advanced solid tumor such as melanoma, head and neck, liver or kidney cancer.

This clone was found a few times. The chain uses TRBV28 and TRBJ1-2, with 7 bases identical to TRBD1. The CDR3 spans 13 residues. Germline V gene sequence: CDR1 MDHEN, CDR2 SYDVKM. Trimming at V came to 5 bases and at J to 7 bases, leaving 7 bases not matched to a gene. CDR3 in DNA: TGTGCCAGCAGTCCGTGGACAGGAGGTGGCTACACCTTC. Its translation: CASSPWTGGGYTF.

The genes are TRBV10-1 and TRBJ2-3, with D tentatively TRBD1 (6 bases). The CDR3 is made up of 17 amino acids. CDR1 is WNHNN and CDR2 is SYGVQD in the germline V gene (reference sequence). Trimming stripped 0 bases from V and 1 base from J, with 14 bases between. CDR3 coding DNA: TGCGCCAGCAGTGAGTCGGGAGTGGGGGCAGGCACAGATACGCAGTATTTT. Protein: CASSESGVGAGTDTQYF.

The CDR3 reads CASSRGQGAYNEQFF. The CDR3 DNA sequence: TGTGCCAGCAGCCGCGGACAGGGGGCCTACAATGAGCAGTTCTTC. The chain has TRBV11-1 and TRBJ2-1; 10 bases are shared with TRBD1. This CDR3 comprises 15 residues. Germline-derived CDR1 and CDR2 are SGHAT and FQDESV (reference sequence). The junction had 3 bases not matched to a gene; V was cut back by 5 bases and J by 2 bases.

V gene TRBV6-6 combines with J gene TRBJ2-3; D is ambiguous. The V and J ends lost 4 bases and 5 bases respectively, with 4 bases between them. CDR3 length: 11 residues. Germline assignment: CDR1 MNHNY and CDR2 SVGAGI (reference sequence). The CDR3 sequence is CASSSGDTQYF. CDR3 bases: TGTGCCAGCAGTTCCGGAGATACGCAGTATTTT.

The chain carries TRBV4-2 and TRBJ1-6, with no clear D. The CDR3 sequence is 16 residues long. Trimming shortened V by 3 bases and J by 0 bases, and 9 bases separated the two germline ends. Germline loops: CDR1 LGHNA, CDR2 YNFKEQ. CDR3 nucleotides: TGTGCCAGCAGCCAGCCGGTTAGCTCCTATAATTCACCCCTCCACTTT. This gives the protein CASSQPVSSYNSPLHF.

The rearrangement joins TRBV9 to TRBJ1-4, with D perhaps TRBD1 (6 bases). Trimming left V 6 bases short and J 8 bases short, with 17 bases between. In germline, CDR1 is SGDLS, CDR2 YYNGEE. This CDR3 has 14 amino acids. The CDR3 DNA is TGTGCCAGCACCCCTACAGGGTCGGGGGAAAAACTGTTTTTT. Translated: CASTPTGSGEKLFF.

A few counts support this clone. Within the sample, other DNA sequences also encode this same CDR3. This rearrangement joins TRBV10-1 to TRBJ1-1; 8 positions agree with TRBD1. The CDR3 consists of 13 residues. In germline, CDR1 is WNHNN, CDR2 SYGVQD (reference sequence). J lost 5 bases, V lost 1 base, and 0 bases had no gene match. The CDR3 spells CASSEYRGTEAFF. The CDR3 DNA follows: TGCGCCAGCAGTGAGTACAGGGGGACTGAAGCTTTCTTT.

In its sample, this clone was seen once. V and J are TRBV7-2 and TRBJ1-1; D uncertain. CDR1 and CDR2 (germline): SGHTA, FQGNSA. With 1 base removed from V and 8 bases from J, the gap between germline ends came to 8 bases. CDR3 length: 12 amino acids. CDR3 sequence reads: CASSLVGLEAFF. As DNA, the CDR3 is TGTGCCAGCAGCTTAGTAGGGCTGGAAGCTTTCTTT.

DNA for the CDR3: TGTGCCAGCAGCTCCAGCGACCGCGTGGGTGGCTACACCTTC. This gives the protein CASSSSDRVGGYTF. The chain recombines TRBV9 with TRBJ1-2; D call uncertain. Germline values: CDR1 SGDLS, CDR2 YYNGEE. V lost 4 bases and J lost 7, with 17 bases in between. The CDR3 is 14 residues long.

The chain joins TRBV7-6 to TRBJ1-5; D is uncertain. Trimming cost V 1 base and J 7 bases, with 14 bases left between them. This CDR3 contains 15 residues. Germline CDR1 is SGHVS and CDR2 is FNYEAQ. The CDR3 protein is CASSLEGKKGQPQHF. CDR3 DNA: TGTGCCAGCAGCTTAGAGGGCAAGAAAGGGCAGCCCCAGCATTTT.

V and J are TRBV5-1 and TRBJ1-1; 12 bases match TRBD1. The germline V gene encodes CDR1 SGHRS and CDR2 YFSETQ. After removal of 5 bases from V and 4 bases from J, the junction contained 9 bases not matched to a gene. CDR3 length: 16 amino acids. The DNA of the CDR3 is TGCGCCAGCAGACCCGGGACAGGGGGCAGGAGCACTGAAGCTTTCTTT. Translated: CASRPGTGGRSTEAFF.

The chain uses TRBV19 and TRBJ2-1; TRBD2 matches at 12 bases. CDR3 size: 16 residues. The ends lost 1 base at V and 7 bases at J; junction bases unmatched: 5. Germline V gives CDR1 LNHDA, CDR2 SQIVND (reference sequence). The CDR3 bases are TGTGCCAGTAGTATAGGGTTACTAGCGGGGGGTAATGAGCAGTTCTTC. Protein sequence: CASSIGLLAGGNEQFF.

The gene calls are TRBV7-2 and TRBJ2-2; tentative D call: TRBD2 (7 bases). The V and J ends lost 0 bases and 5 bases respectively, with 10 bases between them. This CDR3 has 15 amino acids. In germline, CDR1 is SGHTA, CDR2 FQGNSA. CDR3 bases: TGTGCCAGCAGCTTAGCGGGGGGGCCGACCGGGGAGCTGTTTTTT. Residues: CASSLAGGPTGELFF.

The chain has TRBV7-9 and TRBJ2-2; 7 bases align to TRBD1. The junction had 5 bases not matched to a gene; V was cut back by 4 bases and J by 0 bases. The CDR3 covers 16 residues. Germline V gene data show CDR1 as SEHNR and CDR2 as FQNEAQ (reference sequence). The CDR3 DNA follows: TGTGCCAGCAGCTACGGACAGGTCGCGAACACCGGGGAGCTGTTTTTT. This codes for CASSYGQVANTGELFF.

J is TRBJ2-1 and V is TRBV28; perhaps TRBD2 as D (7 bases). CDR3 length: 16 amino acids. Germline V gene data show CDR1 as MDHEN and CDR2 as SYDVKM. V gave up 5 bases and J gave up 4 bases, with 18 bases separating them. CDR3 sequence: CASSPTRGAGYNEQFF. The CDR3 DNA reads TGTGCCAGCAGTCCCACCCGGGGGGCGGGTTACAATGAGCAGTTCTTC.

This clone occurred a few times. The CDR3 DNA reads as TGTGCCAGCAGCGTAGCTTACGGGACGGTAGCTTTCTTT. This codes for CASSVAYGTVAFF. The V gene is TRBV9, the J gene TRBJ1-1; the D gene is possibly TRBD1 (5 bases). Germline V CDR1 and CDR2: SGDLS, YYNGEE. This CDR3 comprises 13 residues. The V end was cut by 0 bases, the J end by 10 bases, with 13 bases between.

The rearrangement links TRBV13 to TRBJ1-5; D is possibly TRBD1 (6 bases). This CDR3 spans 13 amino acids. Per germline, CDR1 PRHDT and CDR2 FYEKMQ (reference sequence). Between the trimmed V and J ends, which lost 7 bases and 3 bases, there was a span of 10 bases. CDR3 DNA sequence: TGTGCCAGCAACGGACAGCTCAATCAGCCCCAGCATTTT. It yields the protein CASNGQLNQPQHF.

The chain carries TRBV11-2 and TRBJ2-1; 9 nucleotides agree with TRBD2. V lost 1 base, J lost 6 bases, and 10 bases stayed unmatched. The CDR3 consists of 17 residues. The germline gives CDR1 SGHAT, CDR2 FQNNGV. The CDR3 is CASSLGVLPRGGNEQFF. DNA for the CDR3: TGTGCCAGCAGCTTAGGAGTTTTACCGCGGGGGGGCAATGAGCAGTTCTTC.

The V and J genes are TRBV7-9 and TRBJ2-2; possibly TRBD2 for D (6 bases). Germline CDR1 reads SEHNR; CDR2 reads FQNEAQ (reference sequence). V gave up 3 bases and J gave up 6 bases, with 11 bases separating them. The CDR3 covers 14 residues. The CDR3 protein is CASSFQGGSGELFF. CDR3 in DNA: TGTGCCAGCAGCTTTCAGGGAGGCTCCGGGGAGCTGTTTTTT.